These T cell receptor beta chains were read from a single sample in a study of immune evolution from preneoplasia to lung adenocarcinoma. TCRdb's copy holds only in-frame clones and misses some; the assay was immunoSEQ multiplex PCR. Of under 7,500 clones listed, 70% to 85% are singletons. The sequenced material came from FFPE minimally invasive lung adenocarcinoma tissue. These TCRs come from a person between 50 and 70 years old with lung adenocarcinoma. CDR3s include the opening cysteine and the closing phenylalanine or tryptophan. D genes are given only for firm matches. Clone sizes are given selectively: once, few, many, or a class where the clone is expanded.

TRBV25-1	TRBJ2-1	.	TRBD2	CASSEKRASGTYNEQFF	TGTGCCAGCAGTGAAAAAAGGGCTAGCGGGACCTACAATGAGCAGTTCTTC
TRBV7-3	TRBJ2-1	.	.	CASSAEGDDYNEQFF	TGTGCCAGCAGCGCGGAGGGGGATGATTACAATGAGCAGTTCTTC
TRBV5-1	TRBJ1-6	.	.	CASSLAEAETSPLHF	TGCGCCAGCAGCTTGGCGGAAGCTGAGACTTCACCCCTCCACTTT
TRBV6-5	TRBJ1-6	.	.	CASSQRYNSPLHF	TGTGCCAGCAGCCAGCGTTATAATTCACCCCTCCACTTT
TRBV6-5	TRBJ2-7	few	.	CASRNNGRYYEQYF	TGTGCCAGCAGAAACAACGGACGGTACTACGAGCAGTACTTC
TRBV4-1	TRBJ2-3	.	TRBD1	CASSQQGQGAGDTQYF	TGCGCCAGCAGCCAACAGGGACAGGGGGCGGGAGATACGCAGTATTTT
TRBV11-1	TRBJ2-7	few	TRBD1	CASSLGTGSRSYEQYF	TGTGCCAGCAGCTTGGGGACAGGGTCCCGCTCCTACGAGCAGTACTTC
TRBV29-1	TRBJ1-2	.	.	CSVEIQGGGYTF	TGCAGCGTCGAAATTCAGGGAGGCGGCTACACCTTC
TRBV2	TRBJ1-4	.	TRBD1	CASRTQGALREKLFF	TGTGCCAGCAGAACACAGGGGGCGCTTCGGGAAAAACTGTTTTTT
TRBV7-6	TRBJ2-1	.	TRBD2	CASSPRLASSYNEQFF	TGTGCCAGCAGCCCTCGACTAGCGAGCTCCTACAATGAGCAGTTCTTC
TRBV23-1	TRBJ2-3	.	TRBD2	CASRGLAATDTQYF	TGCGCCAGCAGAGGACTAGCGGCCACAGATACGCAGTATTTT
TRBV20-1	TRBJ1-4	.	.	CGYSSAEKLFF	TGCGGATACTCATCTGCGGAAAAACTGTTTTTT
TRBV28	TRBJ2-7	.	TRBD1	CASSSSAPDRAYEQYF	TGTGCCAGCAGCTCCTCGGCCCCGGACAGGGCCTACGAGCAGTACTTC
TRBV7-3	TRBJ2-2	.	.	CASSSGGGTGELFF	TGTGCCAGCAGCTCTGGAGGGGGTACCGGGGAGCTGTTTTTT
TRBV16	TRBJ1-2	.	TRBD1	CASRTGGSGYTF	TGTGCCAGCAGAACAGGGGGAAGCGGCTACACCTTC
TRBV11-3	TRBJ2-3	.	TRBD2	CASSLPGTSVDTQYF	TGTGCCAGCAGCTTACCCGGGACTAGCGTAGATACGCAGTATTTT
TRBV4-2	TRBJ1-6	.	.	CASSQVPRVGNSPLHF	TGTGCCAGCAGCCAAGTGCCCAGGGTGGGAAATTCACCCCTCCACTTT
TRBV7-3	TRBJ1-1	.	.	CASSGNREEAFF	TGTGCCAGCAGCGGGAACAGGGAAGAAGCTTTCTTT
TRBV11-2	TRBJ2-2	once	TRBD2	CARRAGGVCCTGELFF	TGTGCCCGACGAGCGGGGGGGGTGTGTTGTACCGGGGAGCTGTTTTTT
TRBV4-1	TRBJ2-7	few	.	CASSQDPTGGDEQYF	TGCGCCAGCAGCCAAGATCCAACAGGGGGGGACGAGCAGTACTTC
TRBV6-1	TRBJ2-3	.	.	CASSEEGGLRGTDTQYF	TGTGCCAGCAGTGAAGAGGGGGGACTCCGGGGCACAGATACGCAGTATTTT
TRBV2	TRBJ1-6	.	.	CASTWAFGSPLHF	TGTGCCAGCACCTGGGCCTTTGGGTCACCCCTCCACTTT
TRBV7-9	TRBJ2-5	.	TRBD2	CASSFGTSGIVETQYF	TGTGCCAGCAGCTTTGGGACTAGCGGGATAGTGGAGACCCAGTACTTC
TRBV28	TRBJ1-1	once	TRBD1	CASSRNPGGSGTEAFF	TGTGCCAGCAGTAGGAATCCAGGGGGTTCGGGTACTGAAGCTTTCTTT
TRBV28	TRBJ1-2	few	TRBD1	CASTWGQGASGYTF	TGTGCCAGCACCTGGGGGCAGGGGGCAAGTGGCTACACCTTC
TRBV18	TRBJ2-3	.	TRBD1	CASSSKGTATDTQYF	TGTGCCAGCTCATCTAAAGGGACAGCCACAGATACGCAGTATTTT
TRBV7-2	TRBJ2-7	.	TRBD1	CASSFAQGASEQYF	TGTGCCAGCAGCTTCGCTCAGGGGGCTAGTGAGCAGTACTTC
TRBV7-8	TRBJ2-1	.	.	CASSLLNNEQFF	TGTGCCAGCAGCTTATTAAACAATGAGCAGTTCTTC
TRBV5-1	TRBJ2-2	.	.	CASSLSTGNTGELFF	TGCGCCAGCAGCTTATCCACAGGGAACACCGGGGAGCTGTTTTTT
TRBV2	TRBJ1-1	.	.	CASSGEVEAFF	TGTGCCAGCAGTGGCGAGGTCGAAGCTTTCTTT
TRBV14	TRBJ2-1	.	TRBD2	CASSQGSSGSVNEQFF	TGTGCCAGCAGCCAAGGATCAAGCGGGAGCGTGAATGAGCAGTTCTTC
TRBV5-6	TRBJ1-5	.	TRBD1	CASSKGQASNQPQHF	TGTGCCAGCAGCAAAGGACAGGCGAGCAATCAGCCCCAGCATTTT
TRBV7-2	TRBJ2-2	few	TRBD2	CASSLGTSGSAGELFF	TGTGCCAGCAGCCTCGGGACTAGCGGGAGCGCCGGGGAGCTGTTTTTT
TRBV28	TRBJ2-7	.	TRBD1	CASSIQGNSYEQYF	TGTGCCAGCAGTATACAGGGGAACTCCTACGAGCAGTACTTC
TRBV6-4	TRBJ1-1	.	.	CASSRTANTEAFF	TGTGCCAGCAGTCGGACGGCGAACACTGAAGCTTTCTTT
TRBV21-1	TRBJ2-7	.	.	CASSKAGDAYEQYF	TGTGCCAGCAGCAAAGCAGGGGACGCCTACGAGCAGTACTTC
TRBV30	TRBJ2-5	once	TRBD1	CAWDRGGETQYF	TGTGCCTGGGACAGGGGCGGGGAGACCCAGTACTTC
TRBV14	TRBJ2-2	.	.	CASSHGGRGDLNTGELFF	TGTGCCAGCAGCCACGGGGGCAGGGGGGACCTGAACACCGGGGAGCTGTTTTTT
TRBV19	TRBJ2-5	.	TRBD2	CASSIATGLEETQYF	TGTGCCAGTAGTATAGCCACGGGACTAGAAGAGACCCAGTACTTC
TRBV30	TRBJ2-3	.	.	CAWSGEGGSTDTQYF	TGTGCCTGGAGCGGAGAGGGCGGTAGCACAGATACGCAGTATTTT
TRBV2	TRBJ2-4	.	TRBD2	CASTPSGALAKNIQYF	TGTGCCAGCACCCCTAGCGGGGCCCTAGCCAAAAACATTCAGTACTTC
TRBV5-1	TRBJ2-2	.	TRBD1	CASSPNPTGSGTGELFF	TGCGCCAGCAGCCCGAACCCGACAGGGTCGGGCACCGGGGAGCTGTTTTTT
TRBV25-1	TRBJ1-2	.	.	CASSGAGQLNYGYTF	TGTGCCAGCAGTGGGGCAGGACAGCTCAATTATGGCTACACCTTC
TRBV5-1	TRBJ1-1	once	.	CASSSGTSTEAFF	TGCGCCAGCAGCTCCGGGACTTCCACTGAAGCTTTCTTT
TRBV4-3	TRBJ2-5	.	TRBD2	CASSQDSEAGRVTQYF	TGCGCCAGCAGCCAAGATTCGGAAGCGGGAAGGGTGACCCAGTACTTC
TRBV4-2	TRBJ1-1	.	.	CASSQVTRTTNTEAFF	TGTGCCAGCAGCCAAGTGACTCGGACAACGAACACTGAAGCTTTCTTT
TRBV5-1	TRBJ1-6	.	.	CASSLNPDNSPLHF	TGCGCCAGCAGCTTAAATCCGGATAATTCACCCCTCCACTTT
TRBV19	TRBJ2-7	few	.	CASSTSGEQYF	TGTGCCAGTAGTACGAGTGGGGAGCAGTACTTC
TRBV5-1	TRBJ2-3	.	TRBD1	CASSLGDRGGTDTQYF	TGCGCCAGCAGCTTGGGTGACAGGGGAGGCACAGATACGCAGTATTTT